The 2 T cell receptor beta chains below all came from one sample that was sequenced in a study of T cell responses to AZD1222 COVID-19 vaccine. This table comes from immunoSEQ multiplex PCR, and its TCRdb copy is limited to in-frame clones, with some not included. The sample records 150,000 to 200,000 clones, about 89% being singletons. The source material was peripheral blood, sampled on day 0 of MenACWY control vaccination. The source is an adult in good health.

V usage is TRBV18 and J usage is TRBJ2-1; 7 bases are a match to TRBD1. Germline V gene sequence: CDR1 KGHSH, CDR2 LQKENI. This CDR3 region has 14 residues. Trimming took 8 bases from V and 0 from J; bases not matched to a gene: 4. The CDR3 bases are TGTGCCAGCCAGGGACAGAGCTCCTACAATGAGCAGTTCTTC. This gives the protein CASQGQSSYNEQFF.

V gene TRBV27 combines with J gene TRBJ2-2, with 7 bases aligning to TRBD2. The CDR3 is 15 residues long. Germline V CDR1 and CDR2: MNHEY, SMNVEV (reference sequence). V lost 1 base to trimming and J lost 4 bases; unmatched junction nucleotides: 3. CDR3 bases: TGTGCCAGCAGTTTATTGGGGAGGGCCACCGGGGAGCTGTTTTTT. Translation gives CASSLLGRATGELFF.